This record covers a single T cell receptor beta chain. Its antigen is currently unknown. These data originate in a study of T cell responses to AZD1222 COVID-19 vaccine. Study findings and constraints: A mostly white British donor set with more females was recruited, and clonal diversity was possibly underestimated. Reportedly, nearly half of unique spike TCRs recognized epitopes outside B.1.351/B.1.1.7 mutations. Increases in Spike-specific TCR breadth and depth were seen after two AZD1222 doses. Dominant CD4 TCR responses targeted spike regions 160-218 and 743-854.

The data were produced by immunoSEQ multiplex PCR, yet TCRdb's version contains in-frame clones alone and is incomplete. The table records about 94,000 clones, around 84% of them present only once. The receptor's source is an adult who received the AZD1222 COVID-19 vaccine. The specimen was peripheral blood, collected 28 days after the second AZD1222 dose.

CDR3 residues: CASSQSGISYEQYF. The DNA of the CDR3 is TGTGCCAGCAGCCAGTCAGGGATCTCCTACGAGCAGTACTTC. V is TRBV3-1 (or the pseudogene TRBV3-2) and J is TRBJ2-7; D is perhaps TRBD1 (5 bases). The V end was cut by 3 bases, the J end by 0 bases, with 9 bases between. This CDR3 spans 14 amino acids. Looked up from germline, CDR1 is LGHDT and CDR2 is YNNKEL (reference sequence).